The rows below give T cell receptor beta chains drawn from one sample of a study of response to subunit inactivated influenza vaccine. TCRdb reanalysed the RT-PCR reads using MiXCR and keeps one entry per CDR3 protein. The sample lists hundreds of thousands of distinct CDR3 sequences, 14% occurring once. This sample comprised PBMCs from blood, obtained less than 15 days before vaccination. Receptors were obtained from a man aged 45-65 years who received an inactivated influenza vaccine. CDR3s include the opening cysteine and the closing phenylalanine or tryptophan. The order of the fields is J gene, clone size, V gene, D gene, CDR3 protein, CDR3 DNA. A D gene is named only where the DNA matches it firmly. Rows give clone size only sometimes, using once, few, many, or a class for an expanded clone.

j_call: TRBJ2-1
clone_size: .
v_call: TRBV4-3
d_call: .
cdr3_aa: CASSQVWGAINNEQFF
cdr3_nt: TGCGCCAGCAGCCAAGTCTGGGGGGCCATCAACAATGAGCAGTTCTTC

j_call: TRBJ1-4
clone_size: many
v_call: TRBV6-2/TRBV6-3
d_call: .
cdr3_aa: CASSYDEKLFF
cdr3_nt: TGTGCCAGCAGTTACGACGAAAAACTGTTTTTT

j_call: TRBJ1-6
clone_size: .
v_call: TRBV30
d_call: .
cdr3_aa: CAWSSTESTYNSPLHF
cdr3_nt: TGTGCCTGGAGTTCGACGGAGTCCACTTATAATTCACCCCTCCACTTT

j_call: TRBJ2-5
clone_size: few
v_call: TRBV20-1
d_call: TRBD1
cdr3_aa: CSADRGGETQYF
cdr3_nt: TGCAGTGCTGACAGGGGAGGAGAGACCCAGTACTTC

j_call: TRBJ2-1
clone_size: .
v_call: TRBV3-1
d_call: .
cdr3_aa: CASSQYRGALGNEQFF
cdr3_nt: TGTGCCAGCAGCCAATACCGGGGGGCGCTGGGGAATGAGCAGTTCTTC

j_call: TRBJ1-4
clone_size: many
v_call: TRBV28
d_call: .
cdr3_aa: CASSSTGQYPTNEKLFF
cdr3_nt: TGTGCCAGCAGTTCAACCGGACAGTATCCAACTAATGAAAAACTGTTTTTT

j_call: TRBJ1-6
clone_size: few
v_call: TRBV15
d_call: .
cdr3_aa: CATSRDPGNSPLHF
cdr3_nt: TGTGCCACCAGCAGAGATCCAGGGAATTCACCCCTCCACTTT

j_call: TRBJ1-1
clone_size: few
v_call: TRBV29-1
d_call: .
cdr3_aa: CSVEGQPNTEAFF
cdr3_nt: TGCAGCGTTGAGGGACAACCAAACACTGAAGCTTTCTTT

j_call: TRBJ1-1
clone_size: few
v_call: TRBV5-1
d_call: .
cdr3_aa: CASSAEAQGGYTEAFF
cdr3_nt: TGCGCCAGCAGCGCGGAAGCGCAGGGCGGATACACTGAAGCTTTCTTT

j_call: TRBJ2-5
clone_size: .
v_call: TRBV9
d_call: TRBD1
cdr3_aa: CASSVSPTTGGPETQYF
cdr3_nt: TGTGCCAGCAGCGTCTCCCCTACGACAGGGGGCCCAGAGACCCAGTACTTC

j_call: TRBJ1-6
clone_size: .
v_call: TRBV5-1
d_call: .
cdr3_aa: CASSLGAASEIFNSPLHF
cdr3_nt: TGCGCCAGCAGCTTGGGGGCAGCTTCTGAGATCTTTAATTCACCCCTCCACTTT

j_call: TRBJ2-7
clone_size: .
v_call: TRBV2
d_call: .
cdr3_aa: CGGGQGYEQYF
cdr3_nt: TGTGGTGGGGGGCAAGGCTACGAGCAGTACTTC

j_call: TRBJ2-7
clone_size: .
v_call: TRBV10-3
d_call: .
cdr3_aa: CAISERQVLTYEQYF
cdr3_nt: TGTGCCATCAGTGAACGACAGGTACTAACCTACGAGCAGTACTTC

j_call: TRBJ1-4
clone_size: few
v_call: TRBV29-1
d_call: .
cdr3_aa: CSVKPPGEKLFF
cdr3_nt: TGCAGCGTGAAGCCGCCGGGGGAAAAACTGTTTTTT

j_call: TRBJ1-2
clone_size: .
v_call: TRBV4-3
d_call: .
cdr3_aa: CASSQVGGVGYTF
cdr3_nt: TGCGCCAGCAGCCAAGTGGGGGGGGTTGGCTACACCTTC

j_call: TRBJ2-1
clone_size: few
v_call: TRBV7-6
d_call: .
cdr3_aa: CASSFIPTEQFF
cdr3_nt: TGTGCCAGCAGCTTTATCCCGACCGAGCAGTTCTTC

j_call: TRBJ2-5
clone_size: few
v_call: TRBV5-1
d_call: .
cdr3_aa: CASSLSTGQPQETQYF
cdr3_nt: TGCGCCAGCAGCTTGAGCACAGGACAGCCCCAAGAGACCCAGTACTTC

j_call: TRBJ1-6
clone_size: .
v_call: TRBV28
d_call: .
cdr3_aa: CASSLFPGGGYNSPLHF
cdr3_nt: TGTGCCAGCAGTTTATTCCCTGGGGGGGGCTATAATTCACCCCTCCACTTT

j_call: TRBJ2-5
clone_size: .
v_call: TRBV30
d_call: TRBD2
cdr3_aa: CAWKVGGGAGAQYF
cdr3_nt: TGTGCCTGGAAGGTTGGCGGGGGGGCCGGGGCCCAGTACTTC

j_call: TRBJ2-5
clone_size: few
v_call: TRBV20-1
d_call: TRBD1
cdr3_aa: CSHDRGGQETQYF
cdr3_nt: TGCAGCCACGACAGGGGTGGGCAAGAGACCCAGTACTTC

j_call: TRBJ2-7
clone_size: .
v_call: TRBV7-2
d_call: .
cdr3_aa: CASTTDAGSYEQYF
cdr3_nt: TGTGCCAGCACCACAGATGCAGGGTCCTACGAGCAGTACTTC

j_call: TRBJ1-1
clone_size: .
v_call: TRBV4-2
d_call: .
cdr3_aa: CASSQDGTDTEAFF
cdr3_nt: TGTGCCAGCAGCCAAGATGGAACCGACACTGAAGCTTTCTTT

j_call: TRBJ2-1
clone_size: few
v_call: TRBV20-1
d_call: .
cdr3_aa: CSARSSGLSYNEQFF
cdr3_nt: TGCAGTGCAAGATCGAGCGGGCTATCCTACAATGAGCAGTTCTTC

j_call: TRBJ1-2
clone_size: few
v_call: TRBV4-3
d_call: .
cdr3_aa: CASSYLSTGNDGYTF
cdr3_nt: TGCGCCAGCAGCTACCTTTCTACAGGGAACGATGGCTACACCTTC

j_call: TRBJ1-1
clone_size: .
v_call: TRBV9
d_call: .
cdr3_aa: CASSVALGRDTEAFF
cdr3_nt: TGTGCCAGCAGCGTAGCTTTAGGGCGAGACACTGAAGCTTTCTTT

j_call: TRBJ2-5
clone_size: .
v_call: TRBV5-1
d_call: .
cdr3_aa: CASSPGTAGETQYF
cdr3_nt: TGCGCCAGCAGCCCTGGGACTGCCGGGGAGACCCAGTACTTC

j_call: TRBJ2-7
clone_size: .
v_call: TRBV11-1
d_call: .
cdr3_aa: CASSLAGACEQYF
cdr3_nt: TGTGCCAGCAGCTTGGCAGGCGCCTGCGAGCAGTACTTC

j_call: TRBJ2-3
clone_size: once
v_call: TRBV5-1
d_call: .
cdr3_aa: CASSLGPGTGADTQYF
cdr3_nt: TGCGCCAGCAGCTTGGGTCCGGGCACGGGGGCAGATACGCAGTATTTT

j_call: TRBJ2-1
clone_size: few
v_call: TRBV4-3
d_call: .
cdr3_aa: CASSQESSRYNEQFF
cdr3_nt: TGCGCCAGCAGCCAAGAATCTAGCCGCTACAATGAGCAGTTCTTC

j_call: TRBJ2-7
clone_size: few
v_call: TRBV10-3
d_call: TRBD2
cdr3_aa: CAIRLAGDGEQYF
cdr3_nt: TGTGCCATCCGACTAGCGGGAGACGGTGAGCAGTACTTC

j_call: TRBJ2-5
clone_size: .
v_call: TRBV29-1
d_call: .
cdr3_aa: CSGRRSQETQYF
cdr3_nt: TGCAGCGGCCGGAGAAGCCAAGAGACCCAGTACTTC

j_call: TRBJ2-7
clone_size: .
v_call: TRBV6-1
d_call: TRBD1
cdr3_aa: CASRRQGEKAEQYF
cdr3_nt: TGTGCCAGCAGACGACAGGGGGAGAAGGCCGAGCAGTACTTC

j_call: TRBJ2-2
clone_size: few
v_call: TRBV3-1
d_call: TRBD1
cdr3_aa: CASSPRQGWGTGELFF
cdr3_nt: TGTGCCAGCAGCCCCCGACAGGGGTGGGGCACCGGGGAGCTGTTTTTT

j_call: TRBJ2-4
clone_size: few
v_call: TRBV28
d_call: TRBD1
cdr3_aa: CASSPDRGPSKNIQYF
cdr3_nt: TGTGCCAGCAGTCCCGACAGGGGGCCGAGCAAAAACATTCAGTACTTC

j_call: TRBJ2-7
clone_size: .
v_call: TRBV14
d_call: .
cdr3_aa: CASSQWTEAYEQYF
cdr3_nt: TGTGCCAGCAGCCAATGGACGGAGGCCTACGAGCAGTACTTC

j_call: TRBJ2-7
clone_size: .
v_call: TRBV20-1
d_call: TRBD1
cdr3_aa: CSAPGQGRYEQYF
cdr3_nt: TGCAGTGCTCCGGGACAGGGGCGCTACGAGCAGTACTTC

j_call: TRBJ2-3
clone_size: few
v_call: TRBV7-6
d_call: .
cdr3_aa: CASSRLLAGSTDTQYF
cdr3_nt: TGTGCCAGCAGCCGCCTTCTGGCGGGATCCACAGATACGCAGTATTTT

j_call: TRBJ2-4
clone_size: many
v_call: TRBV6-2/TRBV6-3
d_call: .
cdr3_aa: CASSPGVLAKNIQYF
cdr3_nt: TGTGCCAGCAGCCCCGGGGTCTTAGCCAAAAACATTCAGTACTTC

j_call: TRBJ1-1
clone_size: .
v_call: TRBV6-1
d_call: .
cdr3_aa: CASRTAYTEAFF
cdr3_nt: TGTGCCAGCAGGACAGCGTACACTGAAGCTTTCTTT

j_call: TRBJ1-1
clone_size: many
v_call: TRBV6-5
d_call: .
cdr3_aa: CASSSRGTEAFF
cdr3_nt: TGTGCCAGCAGTTCTAGGGGGACTGAAGCTTTCTTT

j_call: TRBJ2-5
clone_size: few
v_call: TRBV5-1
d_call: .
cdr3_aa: CASSRGDSWEETQYF
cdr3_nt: TGCGCCAGCAGCCGCGGGGACTCTTGGGAAGAGACCCAGTACTTC

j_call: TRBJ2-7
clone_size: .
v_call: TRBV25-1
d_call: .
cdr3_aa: CASTPSGTPSYEQYF
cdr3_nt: TGTGCCAGCACCCCTTCCGGGACTCCTTCCTACGAGCAGTACTTC

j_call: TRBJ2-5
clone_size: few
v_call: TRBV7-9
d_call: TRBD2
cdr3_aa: CASSLSSGGVETQYF
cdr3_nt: TGTGCCAGCAGCTTATCGAGCGGGGGAGTGGAGACCCAGTACTTC

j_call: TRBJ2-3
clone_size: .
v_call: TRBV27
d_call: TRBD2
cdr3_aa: CASSPLVAGTSTDTQYF
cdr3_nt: TGTGCCAGCAGTCCCCTGGTAGCGGGTACTAGCACAGATACGCAGTATTTT

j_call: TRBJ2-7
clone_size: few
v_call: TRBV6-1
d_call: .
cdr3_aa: CASTQSGPRGEQYF
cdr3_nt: TGTGCCAGTACCCAATCAGGACCCCGGGGGGAGCAGTACTTC

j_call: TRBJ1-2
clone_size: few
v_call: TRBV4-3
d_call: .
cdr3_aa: CASSQGKQSGYTF
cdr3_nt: TGCGCCAGCAGCCAAGGGAAGCAGTCTGGCTACACCTTC